This TCR beta chain was identified in a study of post-analysis software for immune sequencing data. V was trimmed by 6 bases and J by 2 bases, leaving 11 bases between them. The CDR3 sequence is 13 residues long. CDR1 and CDR2 (germline): ENHRY, SYGVKD. Presence of unique molecular identifiers characterized the TCR beta cDNA libraries. One entry per CDR3 protein results from TCRdb running MiXCR on the PCR reads. The data show some 690,000 distinct CDR3 sequences, roughly 27% seen once. About this clonotype: What it binds is not known.

The study, taken as a whole, reports: When patients were compared with controls, 4 or 5 TRBV segments were more frequent, TRBV5-6, TRBV5-1 and TRBV20-1 among them.

V gene TRBV10-3 combines with J gene TRBJ2-7; TRBD1 is a possible D gene (6 bases). Specimen: blood. This TCR derives from a girl aged 5 to 17 with multiple sclerosis. CDR3 loop: CAISPRGPYEQYF. For the CDR3, the DNA is TGTGCCATCAGCCCCAGGGGCCCCTACGAGCAGTACTTC.